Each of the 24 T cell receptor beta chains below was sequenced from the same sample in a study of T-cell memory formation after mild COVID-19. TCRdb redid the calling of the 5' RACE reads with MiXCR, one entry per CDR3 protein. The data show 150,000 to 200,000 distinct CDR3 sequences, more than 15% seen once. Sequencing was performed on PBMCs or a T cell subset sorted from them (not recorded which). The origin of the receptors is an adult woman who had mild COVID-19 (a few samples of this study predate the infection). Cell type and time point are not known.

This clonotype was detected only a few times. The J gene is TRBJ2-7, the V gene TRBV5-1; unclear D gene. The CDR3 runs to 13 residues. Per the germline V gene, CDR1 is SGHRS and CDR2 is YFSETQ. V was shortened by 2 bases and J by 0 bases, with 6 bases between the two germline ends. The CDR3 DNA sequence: TGCGCCAGCAGCTTACAGCGCTCCTACGAGCAGTACTTC. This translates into CASSLQRSYEQYF.

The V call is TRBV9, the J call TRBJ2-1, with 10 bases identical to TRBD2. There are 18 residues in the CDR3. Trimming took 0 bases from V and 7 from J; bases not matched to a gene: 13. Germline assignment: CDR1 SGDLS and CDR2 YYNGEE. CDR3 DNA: TGTGCCAGCAGCGTAGCTAGCGGGAGCCTCTTTGGTCGTAATGAGCAGTTCTTC. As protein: CASSVASGSLFGRNEQFF.

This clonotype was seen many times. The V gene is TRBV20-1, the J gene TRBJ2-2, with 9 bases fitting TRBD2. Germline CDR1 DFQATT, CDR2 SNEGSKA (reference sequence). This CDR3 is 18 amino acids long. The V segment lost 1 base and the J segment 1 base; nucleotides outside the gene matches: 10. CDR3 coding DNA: TGCAGTGCTAGAGTTAGCGGGGGCCGAGACTGGAACACCGGGGAGCTGTTTTTT. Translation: CSARVSGGRDWNTGELFF.

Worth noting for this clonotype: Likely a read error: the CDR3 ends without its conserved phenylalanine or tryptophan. This CDR3 is CASSLAGGLDTQYS. The CDR3 DNA follows: TGTGCCAGCAGCTTGGCGGGGGGGCTGGATACGCAGTATTCT. The chain is built from TRBV5-5 and TRBJ2-3; 8 bases map to TRBD2. V was clipped by 0 bases and J by 6 bases; unmatched bases: 3. CDR1 and CDR2 (germline): SGHKS, YYEKEE (reference sequence). This CDR3 spans 14 amino acids.

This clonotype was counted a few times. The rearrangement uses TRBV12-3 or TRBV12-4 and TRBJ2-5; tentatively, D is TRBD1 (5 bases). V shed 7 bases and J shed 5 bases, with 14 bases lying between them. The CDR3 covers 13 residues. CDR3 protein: CASTHDSAETQYF. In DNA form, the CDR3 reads TGTGCCAGCACTCATGACAGTGCGGAGACCCAGTACTTC.

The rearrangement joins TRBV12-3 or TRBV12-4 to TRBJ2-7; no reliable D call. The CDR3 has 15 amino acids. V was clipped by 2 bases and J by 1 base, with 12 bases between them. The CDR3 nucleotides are TGTGCCAGCAGTTTATCGTCAGGTGGGTCCTACGAGCAGTACTTC. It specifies CASSLSSGGSYEQYF.

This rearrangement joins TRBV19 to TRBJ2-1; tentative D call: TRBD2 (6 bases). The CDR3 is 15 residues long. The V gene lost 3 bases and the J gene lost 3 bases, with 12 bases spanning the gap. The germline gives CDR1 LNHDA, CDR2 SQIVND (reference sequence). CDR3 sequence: CASSIEGTYYNEQFF. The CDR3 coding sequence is TGTGCCAGTAGTATCGAGGGGACTTACTACAATGAGCAGTTCTTC. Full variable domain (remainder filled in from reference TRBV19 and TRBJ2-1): DGGITQSPKYLFRKEGQNVTLSCEQNLNHDAMYWYRQDPGQGLRLIYYSQIVNDFQKGDIAEGYSVSREKKESFPLTVTSAQKNPTAFYLCASSIEGTYYNEQFFGPGTRLTVL.

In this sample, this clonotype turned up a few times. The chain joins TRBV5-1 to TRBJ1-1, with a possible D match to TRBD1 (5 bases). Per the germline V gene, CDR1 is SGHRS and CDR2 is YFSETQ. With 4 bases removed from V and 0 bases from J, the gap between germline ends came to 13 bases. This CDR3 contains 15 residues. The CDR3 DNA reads TGCGCCAGCAGCGCTACTGGGGGGATGAACACTGAAGCTTTCTTT. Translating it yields CASSATGGMNTEAFF.

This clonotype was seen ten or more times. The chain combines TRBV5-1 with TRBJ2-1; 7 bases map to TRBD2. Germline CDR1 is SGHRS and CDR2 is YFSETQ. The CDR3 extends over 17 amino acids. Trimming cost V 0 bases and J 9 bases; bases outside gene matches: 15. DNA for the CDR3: TGCGCCAGCAGCTTGGGCCCCCGGATCGCGGGGGTGGGTGAGCAGTTCTTC. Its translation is CASSLGPRIAGVGEQFF.

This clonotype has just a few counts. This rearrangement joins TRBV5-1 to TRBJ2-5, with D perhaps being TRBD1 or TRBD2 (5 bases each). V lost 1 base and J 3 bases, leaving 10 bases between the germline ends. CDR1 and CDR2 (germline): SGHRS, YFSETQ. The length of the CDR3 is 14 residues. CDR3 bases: TGCGCCAGCAGCTTGATTGGGACCGAAGAGACCCAGTACTTC. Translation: CASSLIGTEETQYF.

This CDR3 is CSVVRATSGGYAEQFF. The CDR3 DNA reads TGCAGCGTTGTTCGGGCAACTAGCGGGGGATATGCTGAGCAGTTCTTC. The chain has TRBV29-1 and TRBJ2-1, with 11 nucleotides matching TRBD2. The germline gives CDR1 SQVTM, CDR2 ANQGSEA. After removal of 4 bases from V and 9 bases from J, the junction contained 14 bases not matched to a gene. The CDR3 extends over 16 amino acids.

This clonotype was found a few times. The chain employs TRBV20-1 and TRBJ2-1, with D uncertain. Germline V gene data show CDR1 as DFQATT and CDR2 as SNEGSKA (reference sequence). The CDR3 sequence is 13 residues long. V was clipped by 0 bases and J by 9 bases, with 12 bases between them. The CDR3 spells CSARDLSLGEQFF. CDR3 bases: TGCAGTGCTAGAGATTTAAGTTTGGGTGAGCAGTTCTTC.

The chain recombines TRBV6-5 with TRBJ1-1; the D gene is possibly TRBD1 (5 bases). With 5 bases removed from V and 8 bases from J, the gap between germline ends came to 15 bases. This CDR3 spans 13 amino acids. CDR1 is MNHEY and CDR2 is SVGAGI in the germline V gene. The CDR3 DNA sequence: TGTGCCAGCAGTCCAGTGACAGTGAGCGAAGCTTTCTTT. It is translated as CASSPVTVSEAFF.

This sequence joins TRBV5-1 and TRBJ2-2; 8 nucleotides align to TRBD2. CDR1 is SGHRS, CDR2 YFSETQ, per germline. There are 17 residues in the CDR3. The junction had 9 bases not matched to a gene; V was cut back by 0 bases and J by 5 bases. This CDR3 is CASSLASESSGTGELFF. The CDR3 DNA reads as TGCGCCAGCAGCTTGGCCTCGGAATCTAGCGGGACCGGGGAGCTGTTTTTT.

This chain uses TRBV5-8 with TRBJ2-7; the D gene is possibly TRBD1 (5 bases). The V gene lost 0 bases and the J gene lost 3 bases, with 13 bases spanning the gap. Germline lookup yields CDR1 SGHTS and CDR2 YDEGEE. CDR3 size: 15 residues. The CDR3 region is CASSLGRGFLYEQYF. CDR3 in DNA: TGTGCCAGCAGCTTGGGTAGGGGTTTCCTCTACGAGCAGTACTTC.

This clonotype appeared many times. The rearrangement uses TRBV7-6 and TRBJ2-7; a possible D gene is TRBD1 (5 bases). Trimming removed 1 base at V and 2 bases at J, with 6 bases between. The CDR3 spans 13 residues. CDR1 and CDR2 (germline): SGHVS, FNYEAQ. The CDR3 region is CASSLDRTYEQYF. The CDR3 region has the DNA TGTGCCAGCAGCTTAGACAGGACCTACGAGCAGTACTTC.

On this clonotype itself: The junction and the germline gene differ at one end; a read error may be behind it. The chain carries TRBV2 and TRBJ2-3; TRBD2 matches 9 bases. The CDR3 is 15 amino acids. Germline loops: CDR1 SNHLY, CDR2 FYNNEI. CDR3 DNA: TGTGCCAGCAATGAAGCGGGGGGCGGCACAGATACGCAGTATTTT. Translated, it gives CASNEAGGGTDTQYF.

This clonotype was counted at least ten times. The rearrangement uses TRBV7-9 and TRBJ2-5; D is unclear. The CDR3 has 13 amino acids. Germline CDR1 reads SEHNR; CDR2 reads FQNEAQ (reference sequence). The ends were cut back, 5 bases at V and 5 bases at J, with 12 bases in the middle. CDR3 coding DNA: TGTGCCAGCAGCCGCGACTTGACGGAGACCCAGTACTTC. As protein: CASSRDLTETQYF.

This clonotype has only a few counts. The CDR3 loop reads CSARKQAQDPLHF. The CDR3 DNA is TGCAGTGCTAGAAAACAGGCCCAGGACCCCCTCCACTTT. This chain links TRBV20-1 with TRBJ1-6, with D perhaps matching TRBD1 (5 bases). Germline lookup yields CDR1 DFQATT and CDR2 SNEGSKA (reference sequence). Trimming pared 2 bases from V and 13 bases from J, leaving 15 bases between. The CDR3 spans 13 residues.

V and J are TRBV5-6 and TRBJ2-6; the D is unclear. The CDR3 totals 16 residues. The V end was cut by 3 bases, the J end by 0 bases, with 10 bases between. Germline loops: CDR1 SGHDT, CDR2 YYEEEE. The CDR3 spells CASSSLTVSGANVLTF. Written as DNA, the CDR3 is TGTGCCAGCAGCTCGCTGACGGTCTCTGGGGCCAACGTCCTGACTTTC.

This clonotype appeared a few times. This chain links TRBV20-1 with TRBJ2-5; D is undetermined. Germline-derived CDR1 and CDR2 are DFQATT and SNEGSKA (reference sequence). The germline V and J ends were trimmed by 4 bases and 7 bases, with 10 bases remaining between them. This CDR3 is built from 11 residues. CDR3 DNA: TGCAGTGCTAAGATCACGGGGACCCAGTACTTC. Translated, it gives CSAKITGTQYF.

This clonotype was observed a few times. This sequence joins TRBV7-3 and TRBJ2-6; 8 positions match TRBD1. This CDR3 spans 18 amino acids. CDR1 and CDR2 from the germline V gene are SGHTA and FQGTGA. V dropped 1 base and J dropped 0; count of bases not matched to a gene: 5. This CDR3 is CASSLRDRFYSGANVLTF. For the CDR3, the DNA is TGTGCCAGCAGCTTAAGGGACAGGTTTTACTCTGGGGCCAACGTCCTGACTTTC.

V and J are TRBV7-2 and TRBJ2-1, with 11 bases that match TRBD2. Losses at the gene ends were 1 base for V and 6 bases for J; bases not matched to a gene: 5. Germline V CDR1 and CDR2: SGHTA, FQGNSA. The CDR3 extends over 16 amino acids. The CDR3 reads CASSLVAGGQGNEQFF. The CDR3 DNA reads TGTGCCAGCAGCTTAGTAGCGGGAGGGCAGGGCAATGAGCAGTTCTTC.

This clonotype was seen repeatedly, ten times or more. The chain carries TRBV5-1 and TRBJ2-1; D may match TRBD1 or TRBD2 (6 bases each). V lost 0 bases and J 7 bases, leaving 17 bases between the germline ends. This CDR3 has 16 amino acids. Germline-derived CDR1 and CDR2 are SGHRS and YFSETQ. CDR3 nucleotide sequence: TGCGCCAGCAGCTTGGTAGGGAGCGGAGGGGGGAATGAGCAGTTCTTC. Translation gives CASSLVGSGGGNEQFF.